Listed below are T cell receptor beta chains from one sample, sequenced in a study of T cells in Graves' hyperthyroidism and ophthalmopathy. Using its own MiXCR run on the multiplex PCR reads, TCRdb lists one record per CDR3 protein. Among over 120,000 distinct CDR3 sequences listed, around 21% were seen once. Sequenced sample: blood. These receptors all stem from a woman in her 50s with Graves' hyperthyroidism that later progressed to Graves' ophthalmopathy. Both conserved end residues are part of each CDR3. Not all rows give a size; the values are once, few, many and, for expanded clones, a class.

V: TRBV7-9
size: many
J: TRBJ2-5
CDR3: CASSLAAGLAGGRGETQYF

V: TRBV20-1
size: many
J: TRBJ2-7
CDR3: CSAILAGGPYEQYF

V: TRBV5-1
size: .
J: TRBJ2-1
CDR3: CASSWGLPAPGEQFF

V: TRBV28
size: many
J: TRBJ1-2
CDR3: CASSQGLLGYTF

V: TRBV5-8
size: many
J: TRBJ1-6
CDR3: CASSQAQGFSPLHF

V: TRBV20-1
size: few
J: TRBJ2-7
CDR3: CSARGGVGEQYF

V: TRBV7-9
size: .
J: TRBJ1-1
CDR3: CASSAPGQGAEAFF

V: TRBV20-1
size: many
J: TRBJ2-3
CDR3: CSASSSGSEDTQYF

V: TRBV6-5
size: many
J: TRBJ1-3
CDR3: CASSYRGSGNTIYF

V: TRBV9
size: .
J: TRBJ2-3
CDR3: CASSVGRRAGTDTQYF

V: TRBV18
size: once
J: TRBJ2-1
CDR3: CASSPPSVYNEQFF

V: TRBV28
size: many
J: TRBJ2-7
CDR3: CASSADIYEQYF